This TCR beta chain was identified during a study of cytomegalovirus exposure and HLA in healthy donors. Across the whole study: Around 80 million unique TCR sequences came from HLA-typed donors in an early release. Overall study findings and caveats: Later work found most CMV-associated TCR beta chains apparently HLA-restricted. Likely technical artifact: a cluster of highly shared sequence variants.

As concerns this clone: Its antigen is unknown.

The CDR3 is 15 residues long. Germline-derived CDR1 and CDR2 are MDHEN and SYDVKM. The J segment lost 3 bases and the V segment lost 6 bases, leaving 8 bases of the junction unmatched. Researchers ran the PCR with 60 Vbeta and 13 Jbeta primers. Clones were sequenced by immunoSEQ multiplex PCR, and TCRdb holds only the in-frame ones, with some missing. The sample gives some 200,000 clones, roughly 80% of which show up once; approximately 0.8% is in the top ten. The chain combines TRBV28 with TRBJ2-3; 8 bases line up with TRBD2. The sample consisted of PBMCs. The receptor comes from a young woman in good health and CMV-seronegative. The CDR3 DNA reads as TGTGCCAGCAGGGAAAGCGGGGGTTTAACAGATACGCAGTATTTT. Its translation: CASRESGGLTDTQYF.